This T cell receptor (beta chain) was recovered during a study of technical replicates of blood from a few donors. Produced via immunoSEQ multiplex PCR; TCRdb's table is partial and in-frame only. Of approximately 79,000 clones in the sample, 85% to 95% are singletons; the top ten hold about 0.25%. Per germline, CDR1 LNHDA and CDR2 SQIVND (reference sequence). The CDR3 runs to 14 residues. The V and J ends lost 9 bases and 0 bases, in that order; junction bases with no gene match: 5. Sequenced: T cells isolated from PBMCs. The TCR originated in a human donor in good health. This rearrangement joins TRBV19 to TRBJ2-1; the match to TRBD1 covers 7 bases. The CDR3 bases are TGTGCCAGCAGGGGACAGAGCTCCTACAATGAGCAGTTCTTC. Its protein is CASRGQSSYNEQFF.